The clone carrying this T cell receptor beta chain was counted at least ten times. TCRdb reprocessed the 5' RACE reads via MiXCR and lists one record per CDR3 protein. The sample holds about 47,000 distinct CDR3 sequences; about an eighth are singletons and the top ten take roughly 32%. Time point noted: blood at routine non-recurrence follow-up after resection. Material for sequencing was whole RNA from tumor, nontumor lung or frozen PBMC, left unsorted. This specimen comes from a study of spatial heterogeneity in lung cancer. As for the study in general: Sequencing covered available follow-up PBMC samples collected a median of approximately two years after resection.

V was clipped by 6 bases and J by 2 bases; unmatched bases: 9. Germline V lookup: CDR1 MNHEY, CDR2 SVGEGT. CDR3 length: 15 amino acids. Sequences were derived from PBMCs, sampled at follow-up. The genes are TRBV6-2 or TRBV6-3 and TRBJ2-7; 8 bases match TRBD1. This clonotype originated in a male donor with early-stage non-small cell lung cancer. The CDR3 loop is CASRLTGTGAYEQYF. In nucleotides, the CDR3 is TGTGCCAGCAGACTGACCGGGACAGGAGCCTACGAGCAGTACTTC.